This T cell receptor (beta chain) is from a study of T cell repertoires in cytomegalovirus infection. The germline gives CDR1 SGHTA, CDR2 FQGNSA. The V gene lost 7 bases and the J gene lost 8 bases, with 19 bases spanning the gap. CDR3 size: 14 residues. General study results and limits: Summed public TCR beta family frequency identified CMV carriers bearing the relevant HLA. HLA-C-restricted CMV clonotypes gave the most frequent clonotype in two of eight donors.

TCRdb fed the reads into MiXCR, producing one record per CDR3 protein. The sample contains hundreds of thousands of distinct CDR3 sequences, 42% of which appear only once. Note on this clonotype: What it recognizes is unknown.

The TCR sequence derives from a human donor in good health (CMV status not recorded). Some clones in this sample may be carry-over from other donors' samples. The sequenced sample was cultured PBMCs, obtained from culture after CMV antigen stimulation. This chain joins TRBV7-2 and TRBJ2-3; D possibly corresponds to TRBD2 (5 bases). CDR3 nucleotides: TGTGCCAGCATGGATATGACGGGATTAATTACGCAGTATTTT. Translation: CASMDMTGLITQYF.